One and the same sample provided the 27 T cell receptor beta chains below, sequenced in a study of regulatory T cells in long-lasting Graves disease (dated by TCRdb to the early 2020s). Taken with the paper, the label for time point translates to: newly diagnosed GD, antithyroid drugs for less than 3 months. RNA was extracted from PBMCs in TRIzol for both TCR sequencing and RNA sequencing. Library construction relied on multiplex PCR. Sequenced using an Illumina HiSeq 4000. TCR beta libraries were built with iRepertoire HTBI primers and Arm-PCR amplification of CDR3 regions. TCRdb reworked the public reads: Q25 trimming with fastp, MiXCR clone assembly, productive beta chains retained. One record per CDR3 amino acid sequence lists the most common genes and DNA. For this sample there are over 450,000 distinct CDR3 sequences; around 12% appear just once. The ten largest account for about 8.3% of the sample.

These data were also filed under a second study, of T cells in Graves' hyperthyroidism and ophthalmopathy.

The sequenced sample was peripheral blood mononuclear cells (PBMCs), obtained at new diagnosis, from a patient treated with antithyroid drugs. These receptors all come from a woman between 25 and 40 years old with Graves disease. Donor details come from another sample of the same person, matched by shared clones.

This clonotype was seen ten or more times. The genes are TRBV7-8 and TRBJ1-1, with 7 bases lining up with TRBD1. The germline V gene has CDR1 SGHVS and CDR2 FQNEAQ. The CDR3 sequence is 13 residues long. Germline trimming cut 5 bases from V and 13 bases from J; bases unmatched to any gene: 13. This CDR3 is CASSPRTGLGLFF. CDR3 nucleotide sequence: TGTGCCAGCAGCCCCCGGACAGGCCTAGGTCTTTTCTTT.

Ten or more counts support this clonotype. This chain joins TRBV29-1 and TRBJ1-1; D is ambiguous. From germline, CDR1 is SQVTM and CDR2 ANQGSEA. V dropped 5 bases and J dropped 1 base, with 5 bases sitting between them. This CDR3 spans 11 amino acids. CDR3 DNA: TGCAGCGTTCGGCAGAACACTGAAGCTTTCTTT. Encoded protein: CSVRQNTEAFF.

This clonotype was found many times. The chain links TRBV30 to TRBJ1-4; D is uncertain. V lost 1 base, J lost 3 bases, and 12 bases lay in between. Per germline, CDR1 GTSNPN and CDR2 SVGIG (reference sequence). This CDR3 is built from 15 residues. The CDR3 nucleotides are TGTGCCTGGAGTGACCGGCCAACGCCTAATGAAAAACTGTTTTTT. It is translated as CAWSDRPTPNEKLFF. The full variable domain, completed using reference TRBV30 and TRBJ1-4, is SQTIHQWPATLVQPVGSPLSLECTVEGTSNPNLYWYRQAAGRGLQLLFYSVGIGQISSEVPQNLSASRPQDRQFILSSKKLLLSDSGFYLCAWSDRPTPNEKLFFGSGTQLSVL.

This clonotype was detected many times. The rearrangement links TRBV27 to TRBJ1-6; D is perhaps TRBD1 (5 bases). Germline assignment: CDR1 MNHEY and CDR2 SMNVEV (reference sequence). Trimming shortened V by 5 bases and J by 6 bases, and 17 bases separated the two germline ends. This CDR3 has 16 residues. CDR3 coding DNA: TGTGCCAGCAGTCCACGGACACGAACGAGTAATTCACCCCTCCACTTT. Translation: CASSPRTRTSNSPLHF.

This clonotype was counted a few times. The chain joins TRBV12-5 to TRBJ2-1; D may be TRBD1 (5 bases). Between the trimmed V and J ends, which lost 2 bases and 10 bases, there was a span of 12 bases. Germline values: CDR1 LGHNT, CDR2 FRNRAP. The CDR3 sequence is 13 residues long. This chain's CDR3 is CASGLSPRQEQFF. CDR3 nucleotides: TGTGCTAGTGGTTTGTCCCCTCGACAGGAGCAGTTCTTC.

This clonotype was seen at least ten times. The chain carries TRBV12-3 or TRBV12-4 and TRBJ2-5, with 9 bases aligning to TRBD2. The ends lost 6 bases at V and 5 bases at J; junction bases unmatched: 7. CDR3 length equals 14 residues. This CDR3 reads CASRMRGGLETQYF. CDR3 coding DNA: TGTGCCAGCAGGATGCGGGGGGGTTTGGAGACCCAGTACTTC.

The chain joins TRBV9 to TRBJ2-2; 10 bases map to TRBD2. The trim removed 0 bases at V and 5 bases at J, leaving 10 bases unmatched. This CDR3 has 18 residues. CDR1 and CDR2 (germline): SGDLS, YYNGEE. CDR3 protein: CASSVVSLAGVGTGELFF. The CDR3 DNA sequence: TGTGCCAGCAGCGTAGTGTCCCTAGCGGGAGTAGGGACCGGGGAGCTGTTTTTT.

The sample holds a few counts of this clonotype. The chain employs TRBV7-9 and TRBJ1-2; 8 bases line up with TRBD1. The CDR3 runs to 13 residues. Germline trimming cut 2 bases from V and 7 bases from J; bases unmatched to any gene: 3. The V gene's germline CDR1 is SEHNR and CDR2 FQNEAQ (reference sequence). The CDR3 is CASSLLGTGGYTF. The CDR3 coding sequence is TGTGCCAGCAGCTTACTGGGGACAGGTGGCTACACCTTC.

V and J are TRBV11-1 and TRBJ2-2; TRBD2 might be the D (6 bases). V lost 3 bases and J 0 bases, leaving 8 bases between the germline ends. Germline CDR1 reads SGHAT; CDR2 reads FQDESV (reference sequence). The CDR3 covers 15 residues. The DNA for the CDR3 is TGTGCCAGCAGCTTTAGCGGCACGAACACCGGGGAGCTGTTTTTT. Translating gives CASSFSGTNTGELFF.

This clonotype was counted only a few times. V gene TRBV10-1 combines with J gene TRBJ2-3, with TRBD1 identical over 10 bases. This CDR3 has 16 amino acids. Germline values: CDR1 WNHNN, CDR2 SYGVQD (reference sequence). With V trimmed by 2 bases and J by 3 bases, 5 bases remained unmatched. CDR3 nucleotide sequence: TGCGCCAGCAGTGAGGCTGACAGGGGGCTAACAGATACGCAGTATTTT. Translation gives CASSEADRGLTDTQYF.

To note about this clonotype: At one of its ends the junction is not consistent with the germline gene, which may arise from a read error. The chain couples TRBV6-2 or TRBV6-3 to TRBJ1-1; tentatively, D is TRBD1 (6 bases). This CDR3 has 16 amino acids. Germline CDR1 and CDR2: MNHEY and SVGEGT. CDR3 residues: CASCWYRATMNTGAFF. CDR3 nucleotides: TGTGCCAGCTGTTGGTACAGGGCTACTATGAACACTGGAGCTTTCTTT.

This clonotype was observed a few times. The chain carries TRBV25-1 and TRBJ2-7; 10 bases fit TRBD2. The V segment lost 8 bases and the J segment 5 bases; nucleotides outside the gene matches: 9. The CDR3 sequence is 14 residues long. The germline gives CDR1 MGHDK, CDR2 SYGVNS. The CDR3 DNA follows: TGTGCCAGCCTCCGGACTAGCGGCTTACACGAGCAGTACTTC. Its translation: CASLRTSGLHEQYF.

The sample holds many counts of this clonotype. The V gene is TRBV19, the J gene TRBJ1-5; D call uncertain. The V gene's germline CDR1 is LNHDA and CDR2 SQIVND (reference sequence). V lost 3 bases, J lost 7 bases, and 13 bases lay in between. The length of the CDR3 is 14 residues. CDR3 residues: CASSIRDNVQPQHF. The CDR3 nucleotides read TGTGCCAGTAGTATTCGGGATAATGTACAGCCCCAGCATTTT. The entire variable domain, with the rest obtained from reference TRBV19 and TRBJ1-5, is as follows: DGGITQSPKYLFRKEGQNVTLSCEQNLNHDAMYWYRQDPGQGLRLIYYSQIVNDFQKGDIAEGYSVSREKKESFPLTVTSAQKNPTAFYLCASSIRDNVQPQHFGDGTRLSIL.

The rearrangement uses TRBV6-5 and TRBJ2-1; D unresolved. V was clipped by 2 bases and J by 9 bases, with 11 bases between them. This CDR3 comprises 13 residues. Germline CDR1 and CDR2: MNHEY and SVGAGI. The CDR3 loop reads CASSYTGNGEQFF. The CDR3 DNA reads TGTGCCAGCAGTTACACTGGGAATGGTGAGCAGTTCTTC.

Many counts were recorded for this clonotype. This chain joins TRBV28 and TRBJ2-3; D is undetermined. This CDR3 region has 18 residues. V was cut by 2 bases and J by 5 bases, with 23 bases left in between. Germline V gene sequence: CDR1 MDHEN, CDR2 SYDVKM. CDR3 bases: TGTGCCAGCAGTTTAATAGAGTGGACGGCTCACCGGGTAGATACGCAGTATTTT. This encodes CASSLIEWTAHRVDTQYF.

This clonotype was seen at least ten times. This chain links TRBV10-2 with TRBJ2-7; D is undetermined. CDR1 WSHSY and CDR2 SAAADI come from the germline V gene. The CDR3 sequence is 15 residues long. The V gene lost 0 bases and the J gene lost 0 bases, with 9 bases spanning the gap. CDR3 loop: CASSESTGYSYEQYF. CDR3 bases: TGCGCCAGCAGTGAGTCGACCGGGTACTCCTACGAGCAGTACTTC.

The chain couples TRBV20-1 to TRBJ1-5; the D gene is possibly TRBD1 (6 bases). Between the trimmed V and J ends, which lost 3 bases and 6 bases, there was a span of 15 bases. This CDR3 is built from 14 residues. Germline V gene lookup returns CDR1 DFQATT and CDR2 SNEGSKA (reference sequence). The CDR3, as DNA: TGCAGTGCTAGTGTCCAGGGGACGGGTCAGCCCCAGCATTTT. Amino acids: CSASVQGTGQPQHF.

The rearrangement joins TRBV7-3 to TRBJ2-7; 8 nucleotides match TRBD2. The CDR3 is 15 residues long. Germline trimming cut 4 bases from V and 0 bases from J; bases unmatched to any gene: 5. The germline V gene has CDR1 SGHTA and CDR2 FQGTGA. The CDR3 nucleotides read TGTGCCAGCAGCTCGACCGGGACTAGCTCCTACGAGCAGTACGTC. Translated, it gives CASSSTGTSSYEQYV.

This clonotype has a handful of counts. Sequence at one end of the junction differs from germline and may be a read error. The chain employs TRBV6-1 and TRBJ2-3, with TRBD2 identical over 14 bases. Germline V CDR1 and CDR2: MNHNS, SASEGT. There are 16 residues in the CDR3. The CDR3 protein is CATSDGTSGGSDTQYF. The DNA for the CDR3 is TGTGCCACCAGTGATGGGACTAGCGGGGGTTCGGATACGCAGTATTTT.

This clonotype has at least ten counts. V is TRBV6-1 and J is TRBJ2-1; 10 nucleotides agree with TRBD2. The CDR3 spans 18 residues. Germline V gene data show CDR1 as MNHNS and CDR2 as SASEGT. V shed 2 bases, J shed 0 bases, and the junction held 7 bases outside the gene matches. The CDR3 DNA is TGTGCCAGCAGTGAAAGGACTAGCGGCATGAGCTCCTACAATGAGCAGTTCTTC. It specifies CASSERTSGMSSYNEQFF.

The chain employs TRBV11-2 and TRBJ2-7; D unclear. V dropped 0 bases and J dropped 5 bases, with 8 bases sitting between them. The CDR3 runs to 13 residues. Germline CDR1 is SGHAT and CDR2 is FQNNGV. The CDR3 spells CASSLDLLDEQYF. DNA of the CDR3: TGTGCCAGCAGCTTAGATCTCTTGGACGAGCAGTACTTC. Supplemented by reference TRBV11-2 and TRBJ2-7, the full variable domain reads EAGVAQSPRYKIIEKRQSVAFWCNPISGHATLYWYQQILGQGPKLLIQFQNNGVVDDSQLPKDRFSAERLKGVDSTLKIQPAKLEDSAVYLCASSLDLLDEQYFGPGTRLTVT.

This clonotype was found many times. The chain joins TRBV27 to TRBJ2-1; maybe TRBD2 (5 bases). This CDR3 contains 15 residues. V shed 4 bases and J shed 5 bases, with 15 bases lying between them. CDR1 and CDR2 from the germline V gene are MNHEY and SMNVEV (reference sequence). CDR3 residues: CASSWGSGTNNEQFF. The CDR3 region has the DNA TGTGCCAGCAGTTGGGGAAGCGGAACGAACAATGAGCAGTTCTTC.

This clonotype was recorded a few times. The chain carries TRBV24-1 and TRBJ2-1; TRBD2 matches at 7 bases. Germline V lookup: CDR1 KGHDR, CDR2 SFDVKD. The V gene end was trimmed by 4 bases and the J gene end by 8 bases; junction bases not matched to a gene: 7. The CDR3 is 14 residues long. This chain's CDR3 is CATSDLKTSHEQFF. Here the CDR3 DNA reads TGTGCCACCAGTGACCTGAAGACTAGCCATGAGCAGTTCTTC.

This clonotype showed up many times. V is TRBV20-1 and J is TRBJ2-7; tentatively, D is TRBD2 (6 bases). The V end was cut by 1 base, the J end by 7 bases, with 20 bases between. CDR1 is DFQATT and CDR2 is SNEGSKA in the germline V gene (reference sequence). The CDR3 consists of 15 residues. This CDR3 is CSARGNLAPSGEQYF. The CDR3 nucleotides read TGCAGTGCTAGAGGAAACCTAGCGCCTTCAGGGGAGCAGTACTTC.

The gene calls are TRBV15 and TRBJ1-2; the D gene is possibly TRBD1 (6 bases). This CDR3 is 15 amino acids long. Germline V gene lookup returns CDR1 LNHNV and CDR2 YYDKDF (reference sequence). V lost 0 bases, J lost 8 bases, and 16 bases lay in between. Written as DNA, the CDR3 is TGTGCCACCAGCAGAGATAAATCCGGGGGCTGGGGCTACACCTTC. This codes for CATSRDKSGGWGYTF.

The chain carries TRBV15 and TRBJ2-4; D gene uncertain. V shed 8 bases and J shed 1 base, with 12 bases lying between them. CDR1 LNHNV and CDR2 YYDKDF come from the germline V gene (reference sequence). The CDR3 is 14 residues long. This CDR3 is CATAPVHAKNIQYF. The CDR3 DNA follows: TGTGCCACCGCCCCGGTTCATGCCAAAAACATTCAGTACTTC.

Worth noting for this clonotype: One junction end does not reproduce the germline sequence, and a read error may be involved. The rearrangement joins TRBV19 to TRBJ2-5, with 7 positions matching TRBD2. TRBJ2-1 matches the DNA end more closely, so the J call is doubtful. CDR3 size: 13 residues. Per germline, CDR1 LNHDA and CDR2 SQIVND (reference sequence). The chain's CDR3 is CACREGSGNEQFF. CDR3 bases: TGTGCCTGTAGGGAGGGGAGTGGGAATGAGCAGTTCTTC.